This TCR beta chain was sequenced during a study of T cells after yellow fever vaccination. Study overall: Fractions containing few cells were prepared with SMART-Seq v4 Ultra Low Input. Study results and caveats: The study noted that FACS-sorted repertoires could contain abundant clonotypes contaminating from the bulk population.

UMIs and a universal primer site were added when TCR cDNA was made by 5'RACE template switching. TCRdb analysed the 5' RACE reads with MiXCR anew, one entry per CDR3 protein. The table has around 310,000 distinct CDR3 sequences, 3.6% seen once; the top ten hold about 25%. This clonotype was recorded many times. The antigen remains unidentified. CDR3 size: 14 residues. Germline V CDR1 and CDR2: LGHNA, YSLEER. V was cut by 3 bases and J by 1 base, with 9 bases left in between. The rearrangement joins TRBV4-3 to TRBJ2-5; tentatively, D is TRBD1 (6 bases). This TCR was sampled from a man between 18 and 29 years old who received the YFV17D yellow fever vaccine. The sample here was PBMCs, taken on the day of the yellow fever booster vaccination. The CDR3 reads CASSQGTTQETQYF. DNA for the CDR3: TGCGCCAGCAGCCAGGGGACAACCCAAGAGACCCAGTACTTC.